This TCR beta chain was identified in a study of T cells after yellow fever vaccination. Study-level findings and limits: Abundant clonotypes (contaminants from the bulk population) could be present in FACS-sorted repertoires. The study re-detected most primary-vaccination clones after the booster (approximately 96% CD4, 85% to 90% CD8).

TCR cDNA was made by 5'RACE template switching, adding a universal primer site and UMIs. TCRdb used MiXCR to reprocess the 5' RACE reads, holding one entry per CDR3 protein. Of about 160,000 distinct CDR3 sequences in the sample, about 7% were seen once. Per the germline V gene, CDR1 is SSHAT and CDR2 is FNYEAQ (reference sequence). CDR3 length equals 13 residues. This clonotype has at least ten counts. What it binds is not known. Germline and junction disagree at one end, which may indicate a read error. The genes are TRBV7-7 and TRBJ2-1; D is unresolved. This TCR derives from a man between 18 and 29 years old who received the YFV17D yellow fever vaccine. This specimen consisted of CD4+ T cells sorted from PBMCs, obtained more than 4 days after the first yellow fever vaccination. The CDR3 DNA is TGTGCTAGCAGCTTAGAGATGAGCAATGAGCAGTTCTTC. As protein: CASSLEMSNEQFF.